This T cell receptor (beta chain) was found in a study of Ad26.COV2.S vaccination and SARS-CoV-2 variants. The CDR3 runs to 17 residues. V was trimmed by 1 base and J by 10 bases, leaving 23 bases between them. Germline CDR1 MGHRA, CDR2 YSYEKL. Treatment: approximately 18 received Ad26.COV2.S at low or high dose, single or two shots; about five received placebo; per-sample allocation not given. Each sample was drawn 63 days after the first injection (of vaccine or placebo). Generated by immunoSEQ multiplex PCR, the TCRdb table keeps only in-frame clones and is missing some. The sample carries around 250,000 clones, around 87% recorded once.

The source was peripheral blood, collected in a trial of Ad26.COV2.S vaccine versus placebo. This TCR was sampled from a person between 18 and 65 years old who received the Ad26.COV2.S COVID-19 vaccine or a placebo. This sequence joins TRBV4-1 and TRBJ2-1, with D unclear. The CDR3 sequence is CASSQGRWYKLLEEQFF. In DNA form, the CDR3 reads TGCGCCAGCAGCCAAGGGCGCTGGTACAAACTATTGGAGGAGCAGTTCTTC.